Each of the 10 T cell receptor beta chains below was sequenced from the same sample in a study of beta chain features in type 1 diabetes. The whole isolated RNA underwent reverse transcription, so sequencing captured expressed TCRB transcripts. Profiling relied on immunoSEQ multiplex PCR, and the TCRdb table lists in-frame clones only, not all of them. The sample holds 65,000 to 100,000 clones, around a third seen once. The sequenced sample consisted of stem cell memory CD4+ T cells from blood. These receptors all stem from a woman aged 18-35 years in good health.

The V gene is TRBV4-2, the J gene TRBJ2-3, with 7 bases that match TRBD2. The junction had 12 bases not matched to a gene; V was cut back by 3 bases and J by 3 bases. Germline CDR1 reads LGHNA; CDR2 reads YNFKEQ. CDR3 length: 17 residues. DNA of the CDR3: TGTGCCAGCAGCCAGACCCCTGGCGGGGGAGCGACAGATACGCAGTATTTT. Protein product: CASSQTPGGGATDTQYF.

This chain uses TRBV6-5 with TRBJ1-1, with a tentative D call TRBD1 (6 bases). V was shortened by 6 bases and J by 1 base, with 12 bases between the two germline ends. The CDR3 runs 14 residues. CDR1 and CDR2 from the germline V gene are MNHEY and SVGAGI. This chain's CDR3 is CASRPGTPNTEAFF. The CDR3 bases are TGTGCCAGCAGACCCGGGACACCGAACACTGAAGCTTTCTTT.

The sample holds a few counts of this clone. V gene TRBV30 combines with J gene TRBJ2-6; D is unclear. The V and J ends lost 1 base and 1 base respectively, with 5 bases between them. The CDR3 length is 14 residues. Germline-derived CDR1 and CDR2 are GTSNPN and SVGIG (reference sequence). The CDR3 DNA reads as TGTGCCTGGAGTGACACATCTGGGGCCAACGTCCTGACTTTC. It codes for CAWSDTSGANVLTF.

The table lists this clone with a few counts. V gene TRBV4-1 combines with J gene TRBJ2-4; D may be TRBD2 (6 bases). The germline V gene has CDR1 MGHRA and CDR2 YSYEKL. V was clipped by 5 bases and J by 5 bases, with 19 bases between them. This CDR3 comprises 16 residues. In DNA form, the CDR3 reads TGCGCCAGCAGCTCTCGTGCCGGGACTTGGGAAAACATTCAGTACTTC. This sequence encodes CASSSRAGTWENIQYF.

This clone was picked up a small number of times. The chain recombines TRBV7-9 with TRBJ2-7, with a weak D call TRBD2 (6 bases). Germline V gene lookup returns CDR1 SEHNR and CDR2 FQNEAQ (reference sequence). The CDR3 spans 14 residues. V shed 4 bases and J shed 4 bases, with 14 bases lying between them. The CDR3 DNA follows: TGTGCCAGCAGCTCGACTAGTGTTACTTACGAGCAGTACTTC. It specifies CASSSTSVTYEQYF.

This clone has only a few counts. The chain recombines TRBV7-6 with TRBJ1-6, with TRBD1 identical over 9 bases. The germline CDR1 and CDR2 sequences are SGHVS and FNYEAQ. This CDR3 is built from 15 residues. V gave up 7 bases and J gave up 7 bases; unmatched junction bases: 8. CDR3 sequence: CASTARTGENSPLHF. As DNA, the CDR3 is TGTGCCAGCACCGCGAGGACAGGGGAAAATTCACCCCTCCACTTT.

This chain uses TRBV20-1 with TRBJ1-1; possible D gene TRBD1, 5 bases. Per germline, CDR1 DFQATT and CDR2 SNEGSKA (reference sequence). With 6 bases removed from V and 3 bases from J, the gap between germline ends came to 8 bases. The CDR3 sequence is 11 residues long. CDR3: CSAQGDTEAFF. CDR3 nucleotides: TGCAGTGCGCAAGGGGACACTGAAGCTTTCTTT.

The chain links TRBV6-5 to TRBJ1-2, with 7 nucleotides matching TRBD1. CDR3 size: 14 residues. Germline-derived CDR1 and CDR2 are MNHEY and SVGAGI. With V trimmed by 0 bases and J by 3 bases, 1 base remained unmatched. The CDR3 DNA is TGTGCCAGCAGTTACTCGGGGACAGACTATGGCTACACCTTC. Its protein is CASSYSGTDYGYTF.

This chain joins TRBV6-5 and TRBJ1-4; 11 bases map to TRBD1. The CDR3 has 14 residues. CDR1 MNHEY and CDR2 SVGAGI come from the germline V gene. The V segment lost 6 bases and the J segment 8 bases; nucleotides outside the gene matches: 5. The CDR3 region is CASSLRDRGEKLFF. CDR3 DNA: TGTGCCAGCAGCCTTCGGGACAGGGGGGAAAAACTGTTTTTT.

This clone came up a few times. This chain uses TRBV5-1 with TRBJ2-3; 9 bases are a match to TRBD1. V lost 0 bases and J lost 6; bases outside the gene matches: 5. Germline V gene sequence: CDR1 SGHRS, CDR2 YFSETQ. The CDR3 sequence is 15 residues long. The CDR3 region is CASSLVGQGLDTQYF. CDR3 nucleotide sequence: TGCGCCAGCAGCTTGGTGGGACAGGGCTTGGATACGCAGTATTTT.